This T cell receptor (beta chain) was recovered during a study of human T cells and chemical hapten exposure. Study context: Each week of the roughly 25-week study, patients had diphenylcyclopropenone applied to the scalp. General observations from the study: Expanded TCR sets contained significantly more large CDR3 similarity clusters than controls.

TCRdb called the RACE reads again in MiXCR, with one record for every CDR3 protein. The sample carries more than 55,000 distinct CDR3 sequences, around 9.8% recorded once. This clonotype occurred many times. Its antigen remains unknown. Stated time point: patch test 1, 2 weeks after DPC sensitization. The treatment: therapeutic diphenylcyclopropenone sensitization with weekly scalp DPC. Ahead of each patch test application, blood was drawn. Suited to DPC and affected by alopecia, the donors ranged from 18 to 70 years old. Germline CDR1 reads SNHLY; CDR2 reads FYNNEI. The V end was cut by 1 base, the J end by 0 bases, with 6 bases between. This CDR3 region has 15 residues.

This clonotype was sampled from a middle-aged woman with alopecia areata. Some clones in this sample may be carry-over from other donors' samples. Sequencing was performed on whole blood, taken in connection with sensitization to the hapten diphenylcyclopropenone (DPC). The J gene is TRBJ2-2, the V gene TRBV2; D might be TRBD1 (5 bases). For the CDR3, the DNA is TGTGCCAGCAGTGAAGGACAGCCGAACACCGGGGAGCTGTTTTTT. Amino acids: CASSEGQPNTGELFF.